These 18 T cell receptor beta chains originate from one sample sequenced in a study of OX40 agonist ivuxolimab in advanced cancers. Using immunoSEQ multiplex PCR, the repertoire was profiled, and TCRdb retains in-frame clones only, with some absent. Of about 80,000 clones in the sample, more than 80% were seen once. The sample here was CD4+ or CD8+ T cells sorted from blood, taken in a trial of the OX40 agonist ivuxolimab. These receptors came from an adult with an advanced solid tumor such as melanoma, head and neck, liver or kidney cancer.

The J gene is TRBJ2-7, the V gene TRBV11-3; D unclear. V gave up 5 bases and J gave up 5 bases, with 13 bases separating them. CDR1 is SGHNT and CDR2 is YENEEA in the germline V gene. This CDR3 contains 13 residues. CDR3 bases: TGTGCCAGCAGCGATTCGACTGGCCACGAGCAGTACTTC. Translating it yields CASSDSTGHEQYF.

CDR3 DNA sequence: TGTGCCAGCAGCCTCGACAGGGTCACAGATACGCAGTATTTT. Its translation: CASSLDRVTDTQYF. This chain links TRBV7-9 with TRBJ2-3, with 7 bases identical to TRBD1. Germline lookup yields CDR1 SEHNR and CDR2 FQNEAQ (reference sequence). The CDR3 extends over 14 amino acids. Trimming took 5 bases from V and 2 from J; bases not matched to a gene: 4.

The chain couples TRBV20-1 to TRBJ2-7; D is uncertain. The CDR3 is made up of 11 amino acids. Germline CDR1 reads DFQATT; CDR2 reads SNEGSKA (reference sequence). V was clipped by 6 bases and J by 2 bases, with 8 bases between them. CDR3 sequence reads: CSAGQAYEQYF. The DNA for the CDR3 is TGCAGTGCCGGTCAGGCCTACGAGCAGTACTTC.

In the case of this clone: This same CDR3 is encoded by further DNA sequences in the sample. CDR3 coding DNA: TGTGCCAGCAGCTTAACGAGGAGCAATCAGCCCCAGCATTTT. This codes for CASSLTRSNQPQHF. The chain uses TRBV7-2 and TRBJ1-5; D uncertain. Per the germline V gene, CDR1 is SGHTA and CDR2 is FQGNSA. Trimming removed 2 bases at V and 1 base at J, with 6 bases between. This CDR3 is built from 14 residues.

The chain recombines TRBV11-2 with TRBJ2-3; D is uncertain. The V gene lost 5 bases and the J gene lost 3 bases, with 18 bases spanning the gap. Germline V lookup: CDR1 SGHAT, CDR2 FQNNGV. This CDR3 has 16 amino acids. The CDR3 DNA reads TGTGCCAGCAGCGGCTGGGGAAACCGGGTGACAGATACGCAGTATTTT. It translates to CASSGWGNRVTDTQYF.

The chain joins TRBV4-3 to TRBJ1-5, with D unresolved. The germline gives CDR1 LGHNA, CDR2 YSLEER. The CDR3 totals 14 residues. V was cut by 4 bases and J by 2 bases, with 9 bases left in between. The DNA for the CDR3 is TGCGCCAGCAGCCCCCGAGTAGGCAATCAGCCCCAGCATTTT. Amino acids: CASSPRVGNQPQHF.

The chain recombines TRBV29-1 with TRBJ2-5; TRBD1 matches 8 bases. CDR1 and CDR2 (germline): SQVTM, ANQGSEA. After removal of 1 base from V and 5 bases from J, the junction contained 6 bases not matched to a gene. This CDR3 has 14 residues. The CDR3 reads CSVEGGQGRETQYF. DNA of the CDR3: TGCAGCGTTGAAGGCGGACAGGGACGGGAGACCCAGTACTTC.

This rearrangement joins TRBV6-1 to TRBJ2-3, with D possibly being TRBD2 (6 bases). V lost 6 bases to trimming and J lost 7 bases, with 17 bases between them. The CDR3 contains 14 residues. Germline CDR1 MNHNS, CDR2 SASEGT. The CDR3 DNA is TGTGCCAGCAGACTATACGGCGGGGTAAATACGCAGTATTTT. As protein: CASRLYGGVNTQYF.

The chain has TRBV7-9 and TRBJ1-5, with D maybe TRBD1 (5 bases). CDR3 length: 13 residues. Germline V gives CDR1 SEHNR, CDR2 FQNEAQ (reference sequence). The V end lost 11 bases, the J end lost 1 base, and 12 bases lay between the germline ends. The CDR3 loop reads CASQEGSNQPQHF. CDR3 nucleotides: TGTGCCTCACAGGAAGGCAGCAATCAGCCCCAGCATTTT.

This chain connects TRBV7-8 to TRBJ2-3; TRBD1 is a possible D gene (8 bases). The V end lost 1 base, the J end lost 4 bases, and 12 bases lay between the germline ends. The CDR3 runs 15 residues. The germline V gene encodes CDR1 SGHVS and CDR2 FQNEAQ. The chain's CDR3 is CASSLGTGRADTQYF. The CDR3 DNA reads as TGTGCCAGCAGCTTAGGGACAGGGAGGGCAGATACGCAGTATTTT.

The rearrangement joins TRBV19 to TRBJ2-2, with D unclear. Germline CDR1 LNHDA, CDR2 SQIVND (reference sequence). The length of the CDR3 is 13 residues. The V end was cut by 0 bases, the J end by 4 bases, with 3 bases between. CDR3 nucleotides: TGTGCCAGTAGTATAGATCCCACCGGGGAGCTGTTTTTT. As protein: CASSIDPTGELFF. The variable domain in full, completed from reference TRBV19 and TRBJ2-2, reads DGGITQSPKYLFRKEGQNVTLSCEQNLNHDAMYWYRQDPGQGLRLIYYSQIVNDFQKGDIAEGYSVSREKKESFPLTVTSAQKNPTAFYLCASSIDPTGELFFGEGSRLTVL.

The rearrangement links TRBV2 to TRBJ1-2, with TRBD1 matching 11 bases. The germline gives CDR1 SNHLY, CDR2 FYNNEI. The CDR3 loop spans 14 amino acids. V shed 6 bases, J shed 4 bases, and the junction held 4 bases outside the gene matches. This chain's CDR3 is CASRRTGGTYGYTF. CDR3 DNA: TGTGCCAGCAGACGGACAGGGGGCACCTATGGCTACACCTTC.

The chain employs TRBV29-1 and TRBJ1-4, with a possible D match to TRBD1 (6 bases). The CDR3 extends over 13 amino acids. Germline values: CDR1 SQVTM, CDR2 ANQGSEA. V lost 0 bases, J lost 7 bases, and 9 bases lay in between. As DNA, the CDR3 is TGCAGCGTTGAAGAAACAGGGAGTGAAAAACTGTTTTTT. Encoded protein: CSVEETGSEKLFF. Looking up the rest from reference TRBV29-1 and TRBJ1-4 gives the full variable domain: SAVISQKPSRDICQRGTSLTIQCQVDSQVTMMFWYRQQPGQSLTLIATANQGSEATYESGFVIDKFPISRPNLTFSTLTVSNMSPEDSSIYLCSVEETGSEKLFFGSGTQLSVL.

This chain links TRBV5-6 with TRBJ2-3; D remains ambiguous. Deletions cut 6 bases from V and 6 bases from J, with 8 bases between. Germline loops: CDR1 SGHDT, CDR2 YYEEEE. The CDR3 has 11 residues. The CDR3 spells CASNLRDTQYF. DNA for the CDR3: TGTGCCAGCAACCTGCGGGATACGCAGTATTTT.

The V and J genes are TRBV2 and TRBJ1-4; D gene uncertain. Germline V gene sequence: CDR1 SNHLY, CDR2 FYNNEI. CDR3 length: 12 residues. V shed 8 bases and J shed 7 bases, with 11 bases lying between them. CDR3 bases: TGTGCCAGCCGGATGATGGGTGAAAAACTGTTTTTT. The encoded protein is CASRMMGEKLFF. The full variable domain, with the rest looked up from reference TRBV2 and TRBJ1-4, is EPEVTQTPSHQVTQMGQEVILRCVPISNHLYFYWYRQILGQKVEFLVSFYNNEISEKSEIFDDQFSVERPDGSNFTLKIRSTKLEDSAMYFCASRMMGEKLFFGSGTQLSVL.

The chain joins TRBV6-6 to TRBJ1-4; D call uncertain. The germline V gene encodes CDR1 MNHNY and CDR2 SVGAGI (reference sequence). With 0 bases removed from V and 7 bases from J, the gap between germline ends came to 6 bases. This CDR3 spans 13 amino acids. The CDR3 loop reads CASSYSSGEKLFF. DNA of the CDR3: TGTGCCAGCAGTTACTCGAGTGGTGAAAAACTGTTTTTT.

The gene calls are TRBV2 and TRBJ2-3; maybe TRBD2 (6 bases). CDR1 SNHLY and CDR2 FYNNEI come from the germline V gene. The V gene lost 2 bases and the J gene lost 0 bases, with 21 bases spanning the gap. This CDR3 has 19 residues. CDR3 residues: CASSEWDGGLTTSTDTQYF. CDR3 coding DNA: TGTGCCAGCAGTGAATGGGACGGCGGACTAACTACTAGCACAGATACGCAGTATTTT.

The CDR3 sequence: CASSWGPSGGSRETQYF. In nucleotides, the CDR3 is TGCGCCAGCAGCTGGGGTCCTTCAGGGGGCTCTAGGGAGACCCAGTACTTC. The chain carries TRBV5-1 and TRBJ2-5, with 8 positions matching TRBD1. V dropped 3 bases and J dropped 5; count of bases not matched to a gene: 15. The CDR3 spans 17 residues. Germline values: CDR1 SGHRS, CDR2 YFSETQ.